The 9 T cell receptor beta chains given below trace back to one sample, sequenced in a study of T cells in Graves' hyperthyroidism and ophthalmopathy (dated by TCRdb to the late 2010s). The protocol used for the library was multiplex PCR. Sequencing used an Illumina HiSeq 2000. The TCR beta CDR3 regions were amplified from RNA transcripts. The first round of RT-PCR for the TCR CDR3 was performed with the HTBI primer set and the Qiagen OneStep RT-PCR kit. TCRdb trimmed the raw reads at Q25, called clones with MiXCR and kept productive beta chains. Each CDR3 protein appears once, grouped with its most common genes and DNA. This sample holds roughly 580,000 distinct CDR3 sequences; approximately 15% were observed only once. 5.8% of the sample is taken by the ten largest. Sample: blood. Receptors were obtained from a woman aged 25 to 39 with Graves' hyperthyroidism that later progressed to Graves' ophthalmopathy.

This clonotype was recorded at least ten times. J is TRBJ1-6 and V is TRBV7-9, with 10 positions matching TRBD1. Germline V gene sequence: CDR1 SEHNR, CDR2 FQNEAQ (reference sequence). The CDR3 extends over 14 amino acids. The V segment lost 6 bases and the J segment 5 bases; nucleotides outside the gene matches: 1. The CDR3 loop is CASRGTGDNSPLHF. The DNA for the CDR3 is TGTGCCAGCAGGGGGACAGGGGATAATTCACCCCTCCACTTT.

This clonotype appeared many times. J is TRBJ1-3 and V is TRBV19; D call uncertain. This CDR3 spans 13 amino acids. Germline assignment: CDR1 LNHDA and CDR2 SQIVND (reference sequence). V dropped 5 bases and J dropped 4 bases, with 9 bases sitting between them. The CDR3 DNA reads TGTGCCAGTAGTTCAGACGGAGGAAACACCATATATTTT. It codes for CASSSDGGNTIYF. Full variable domain (outside the CDR3, taken from reference TRBV19 and TRBJ1-3): DGGITQSPKYLFRKEGQNVTLSCEQNLNHDAMYWYRQDPGQGLRLIYYSQIVNDFQKGDIAEGYSVSREKKESFPLTVTSAQKNPTAFYLCASSSDGGNTIYFGEGSWLTVV.

At least ten counts were recorded for this clonotype. The chain combines TRBV19 with TRBJ2-7, with D perhaps matching TRBD1 (6 bases). The V end lost 6 bases, the J end lost 2 bases, and 14 bases lay between the germline ends. Germline CDR1 and CDR2: LNHDA and SQIVND (reference sequence). The CDR3 consists of 14 residues. The CDR3 coding sequence is TGTGCCAGTAGAAGGGGGAACGGAGCCTACGAGCAGTACTTC. The encoded protein is CASRRGNGAYEQYF.

In this sample, this clonotype turned up many times. CDR3 sequence (DNA): TGTGCCAGCAGTGAAGTGGGAATCAATTCACCCCTCCACTTT. It encodes CASSEVGINSPLHF. V usage is TRBV2 and J usage is TRBJ1-6; no clear D gene. V was cut by 1 base and J by 7 bases, with 8 bases left in between. The CDR3 is made up of 14 amino acids. Germline CDR1 is SNHLY and CDR2 is FYNNEI. The full variable domain, with the rest looked up from reference TRBV2 and TRBJ1-6, is EPEVTQTPSHQVTQMGQEVILRCVPISNHLYFYWYRQILGQKVEFLVSFYNNEISEKSEIFDDQFSVERPDGSNFTLKIRSTKLEDSAMYFCASSEVGINSPLHFGNGTRLTVT.

This clonotype was seen repeatedly, ten times or more. This chain uses TRBV15 with TRBJ1-5; possible D gene TRBD1, 5 bases. Trimming stripped 0 bases from V and 2 bases from J, with 8 bases between. The CDR3 runs 15 residues. CDR1 and CDR2 from the germline V gene are LNHNV and YYDKDF (reference sequence). CDR3 nucleotides: TGTGCCACCAGCAGAGATCAAGGGGGCAATCAGCCCCAGCATTTT. It encodes CATSRDQGGNQPQHF.

This clonotype was seen many times. V and J are TRBV6-1 and TRBJ2-1, with 8 nucleotides matching TRBD2. This CDR3 is built from 14 residues. Per the germline V gene, CDR1 is MNHNS and CDR2 is SASEGT. The J segment lost 8 bases and the V segment lost 7 bases, leaving 10 bases of the junction unmatched. DNA of the CDR3: TGTGCCAGCACAGCCCTTGGGACTAGGGATGAGCAGTTCTTC. Protein: CASTALGTRDEQFF.

Note on this clonotype: It may be a read error: a sequence one base away is much more abundant. V gene TRBV18 combines with J gene TRBJ2-2; 7 nucleotides agree with TRBD1. In germline, CDR1 is KGHSH, CDR2 LQKENI. The CDR3 totals 15 residues. The CDR3 DNA is TGTGCCGGCTCACCAAGGGACAGTGGCACCGGGGAGCTGTTTTTT. Translation: CAGSPRDSGTGELFF.

This clonotype was seen a few times. The chain carries TRBV19 and TRBJ2-5; D possibly matches TRBD1 or TRBD2 (5 bases each). In germline, CDR1 is LNHDA, CDR2 SQIVND (reference sequence). The ends were cut back, 4 bases at V and 4 bases at J, with 16 bases in the middle. CDR3 length equals 15 residues. CDR3 nucleotides: TGTGCCAGTAGTAACTATGCGCAGGGACGAGAGACCCAGTACTTC. Its translation: CASSNYAQGRETQYF.

This clonotype appeared many times. V usage is TRBV14 and J usage is TRBJ2-1; TRBD2 matches 14 bases. This CDR3 is built from 18 residues. Germline assignment: CDR1 SGHDN and CDR2 FVKESK. Trimming cost V 1 base and J 2 bases; bases outside gene matches: 4. The CDR3 loop is CASSQGLAGGPAYNEQFF. CDR3 bases: TGTGCCAGCAGCCAAGGACTAGCGGGAGGGCCCGCCTACAATGAGCAGTTCTTC.